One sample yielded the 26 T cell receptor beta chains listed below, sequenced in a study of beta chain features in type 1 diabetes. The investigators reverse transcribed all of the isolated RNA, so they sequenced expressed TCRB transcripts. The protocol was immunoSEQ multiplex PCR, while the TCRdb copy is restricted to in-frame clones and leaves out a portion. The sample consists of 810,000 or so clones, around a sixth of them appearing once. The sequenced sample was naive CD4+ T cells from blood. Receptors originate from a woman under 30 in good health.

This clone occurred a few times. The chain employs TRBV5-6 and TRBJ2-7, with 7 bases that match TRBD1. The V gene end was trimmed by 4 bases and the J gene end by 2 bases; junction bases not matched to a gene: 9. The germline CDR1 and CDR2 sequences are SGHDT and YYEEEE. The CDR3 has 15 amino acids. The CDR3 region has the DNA TGTGCCAGCAGCAGTCGAGGACAGGTGGCCTACGAGCAGTACTTC. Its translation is CASSSRGQVAYEQYF. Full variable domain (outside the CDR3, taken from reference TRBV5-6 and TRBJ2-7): DAGVTQSPTHLIKTRGQQVTLRCSPKSGHDTVSWYQQALGQGPQFIFQYYEEEERQRGNFPDRFSGHQFPNYSSELNVNALLLGDSALYLCASSSRGQVAYEQYFGPGTRLTVT.

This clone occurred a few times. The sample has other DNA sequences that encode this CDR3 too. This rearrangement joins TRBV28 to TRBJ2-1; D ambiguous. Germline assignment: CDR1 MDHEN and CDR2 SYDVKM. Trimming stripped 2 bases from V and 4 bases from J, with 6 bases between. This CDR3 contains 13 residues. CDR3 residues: CASSLGYYNEQFF. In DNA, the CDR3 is TGTGCCAGCAGTTTAGGGTATTACAATGAGCAGTTCTTC.

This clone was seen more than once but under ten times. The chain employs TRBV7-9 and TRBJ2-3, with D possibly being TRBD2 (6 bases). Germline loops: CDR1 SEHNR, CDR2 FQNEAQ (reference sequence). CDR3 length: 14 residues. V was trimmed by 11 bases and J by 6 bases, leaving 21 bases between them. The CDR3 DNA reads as TGTGCCGGTGGGGCTAGCGATCCGCAGGATACGCAGTATTTT. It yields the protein CAGGASDPQDTQYF.

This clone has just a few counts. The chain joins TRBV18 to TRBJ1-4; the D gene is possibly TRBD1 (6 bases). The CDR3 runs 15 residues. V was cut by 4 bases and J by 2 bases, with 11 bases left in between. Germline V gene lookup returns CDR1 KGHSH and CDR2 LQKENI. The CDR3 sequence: CASSLHRDTNEKLFF. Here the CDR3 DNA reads TGTGCCAGCTCACTTCACAGGGACACTAATGAAAAACTGTTTTTT.

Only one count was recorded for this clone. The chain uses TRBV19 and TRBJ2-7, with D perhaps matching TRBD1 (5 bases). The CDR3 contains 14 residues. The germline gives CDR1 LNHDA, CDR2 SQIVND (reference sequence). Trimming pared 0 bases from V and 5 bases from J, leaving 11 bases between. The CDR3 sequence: CASSIDFTGDEQYF. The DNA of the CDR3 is TGTGCCAGTAGTATAGACTTCACAGGAGACGAGCAGTACTTC.

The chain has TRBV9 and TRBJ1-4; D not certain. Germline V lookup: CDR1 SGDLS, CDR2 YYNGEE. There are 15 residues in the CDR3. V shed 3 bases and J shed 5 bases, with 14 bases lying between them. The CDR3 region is CASSAHRNRNEKLFF. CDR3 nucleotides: TGTGCCAGCAGCGCCCACCGGAATAGGAATGAAAAACTGTTTTTT.

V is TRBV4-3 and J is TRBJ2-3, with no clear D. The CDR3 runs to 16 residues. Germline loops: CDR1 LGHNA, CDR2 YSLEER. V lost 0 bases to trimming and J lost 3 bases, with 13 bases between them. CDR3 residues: CASSQERIPRTDTQYF. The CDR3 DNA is TGCGCCAGCAGCCAAGAACGAATCCCGAGGACAGATACGCAGTATTTT.

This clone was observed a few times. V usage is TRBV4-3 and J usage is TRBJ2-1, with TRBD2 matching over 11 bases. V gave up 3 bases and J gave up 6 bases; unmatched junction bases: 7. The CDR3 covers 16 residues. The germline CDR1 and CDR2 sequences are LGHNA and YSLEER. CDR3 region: CASSHFLGTSGNEQFF. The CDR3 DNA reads TGCGCCAGCAGCCATTTTTTAGGGACTAGCGGCAATGAGCAGTTCTTC.

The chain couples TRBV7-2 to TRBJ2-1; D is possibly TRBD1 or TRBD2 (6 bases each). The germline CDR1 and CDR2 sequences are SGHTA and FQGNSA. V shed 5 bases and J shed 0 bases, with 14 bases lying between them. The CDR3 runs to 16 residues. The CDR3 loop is CASSPEGGHSYNEQFF. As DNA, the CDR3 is TGTGCCAGCAGCCCCGAGGGGGGACACTCCTACAATGAGCAGTTCTTC.

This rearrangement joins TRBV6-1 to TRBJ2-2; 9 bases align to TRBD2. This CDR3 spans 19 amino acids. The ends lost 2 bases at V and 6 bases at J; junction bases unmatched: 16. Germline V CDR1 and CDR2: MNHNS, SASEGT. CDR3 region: CASSERKGLAGSQSGELFF. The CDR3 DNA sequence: TGTGCCAGCAGTGAACGGAAGGGGCTAGCGGGGTCCCAGTCCGGGGAGCTGTTTTTT.

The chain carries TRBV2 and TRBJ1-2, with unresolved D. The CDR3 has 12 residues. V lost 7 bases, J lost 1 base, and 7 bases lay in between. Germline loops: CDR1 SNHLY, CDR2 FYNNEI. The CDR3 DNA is TGTGCCAGCAAACGGGTTAACTATGGCTACACCTTC. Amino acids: CASKRVNYGYTF.

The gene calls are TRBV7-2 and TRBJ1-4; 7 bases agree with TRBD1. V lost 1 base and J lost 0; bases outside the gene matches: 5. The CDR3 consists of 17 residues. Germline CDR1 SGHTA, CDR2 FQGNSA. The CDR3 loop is CASSLVRDSATNEKLFF. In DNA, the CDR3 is TGTGCCAGCAGCTTAGTAAGGGACAGCGCAACTAATGAAAAACTGTTTTTT.

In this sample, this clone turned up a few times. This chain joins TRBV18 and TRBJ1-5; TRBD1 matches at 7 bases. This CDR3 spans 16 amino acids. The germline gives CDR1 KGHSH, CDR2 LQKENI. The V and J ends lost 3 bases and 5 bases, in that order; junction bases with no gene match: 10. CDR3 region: CASSPKTGEEYQPQHF. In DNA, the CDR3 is TGTGCCAGCTCACCTAAAACAGGGGAGGAGTATCAGCCCCAGCATTTT.

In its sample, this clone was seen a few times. CDR3 bases: TGTGCCAGCAGGGACAGGGACTACGAGCAGTACTTC. Translating gives CASRDRDYEQYF. The chain recombines TRBV28 with TRBJ2-7; 8 nucleotides agree with TRBD1. V shed 6 bases and J 3 bases; nucleotides not matched to a gene: 1. This CDR3 is 12 amino acids long. In germline, CDR1 is MDHEN, CDR2 SYDVKM.

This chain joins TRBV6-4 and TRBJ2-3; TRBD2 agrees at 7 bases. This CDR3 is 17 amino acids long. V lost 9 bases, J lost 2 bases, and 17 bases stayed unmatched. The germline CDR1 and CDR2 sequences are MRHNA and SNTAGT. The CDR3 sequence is CARPLLGAGASTDTQYF. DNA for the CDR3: TGTGCCAGACCCCTACTGGGTGCGGGAGCCTCCACAGATACGCAGTATTTT.

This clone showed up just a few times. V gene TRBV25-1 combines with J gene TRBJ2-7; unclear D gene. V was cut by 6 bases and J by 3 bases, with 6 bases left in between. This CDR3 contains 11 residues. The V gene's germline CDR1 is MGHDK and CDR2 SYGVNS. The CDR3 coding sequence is TGTGCCAGCAGACGGCACTACGAGCAGTACTTC. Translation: CASRRHYEQYF.

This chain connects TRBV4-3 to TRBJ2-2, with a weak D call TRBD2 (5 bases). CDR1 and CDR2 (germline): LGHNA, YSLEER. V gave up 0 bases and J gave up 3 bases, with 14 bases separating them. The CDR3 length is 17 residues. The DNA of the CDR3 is TGCGCCAGCAGCCAAGATTTGCGGGCCCTGGACACCGGGGAGCTGTTTTTT. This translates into CASSQDLRALDTGELFF.

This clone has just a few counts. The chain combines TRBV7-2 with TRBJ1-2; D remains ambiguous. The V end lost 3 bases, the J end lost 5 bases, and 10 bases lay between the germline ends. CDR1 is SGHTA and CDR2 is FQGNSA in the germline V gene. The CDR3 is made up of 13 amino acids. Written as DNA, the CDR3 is TGTGCCAGCAGCTTCCCACAGCAGTATGGCTACACCTTC. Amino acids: CASSFPQQYGYTF. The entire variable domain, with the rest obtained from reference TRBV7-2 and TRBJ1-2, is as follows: GAGVSQSPSNKVTEKGKDVELRCDPISGHTALYWYRQSLGQGLEFLIYFQGNSAPDKSGLPSDRFSAERTGGSVSTLTIQRTQQEDSAVYLCASSFPQQYGYTFGSGTRLTVV.

The chain's CDR3 is CASSIGDSNEQFF. For the CDR3, the DNA is TGTGCCAGTAGTATAGGCGACAGCAATGAGCAGTTCTTC. The gene calls are TRBV19 and TRBJ2-1; perhaps TRBD1 as D (5 bases). The V end was cut by 1 base, the J end by 6 bases, with 7 bases between. Germline V CDR1 and CDR2: LNHDA, SQIVND (reference sequence). This CDR3 comprises 13 residues.

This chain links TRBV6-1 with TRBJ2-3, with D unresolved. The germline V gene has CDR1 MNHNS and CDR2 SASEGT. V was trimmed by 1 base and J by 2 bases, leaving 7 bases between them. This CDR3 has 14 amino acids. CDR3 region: CASSEVGFTDTQYF. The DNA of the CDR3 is TGTGCCAGCAGTGAAGTGGGTTTCACAGATACGCAGTATTTT.

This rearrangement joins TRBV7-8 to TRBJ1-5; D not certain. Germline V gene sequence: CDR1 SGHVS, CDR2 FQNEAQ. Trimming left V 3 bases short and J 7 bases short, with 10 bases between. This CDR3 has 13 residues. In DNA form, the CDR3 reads TGTGCCAGCAGCTTGGACTCCCACCAGCCCCAGCATTTT. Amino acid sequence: CASSLDSHQPQHF.

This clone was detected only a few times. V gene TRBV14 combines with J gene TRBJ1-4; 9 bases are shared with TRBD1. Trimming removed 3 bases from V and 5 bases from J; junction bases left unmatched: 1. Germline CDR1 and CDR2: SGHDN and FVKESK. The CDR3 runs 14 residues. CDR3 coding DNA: TGTGCCAGCAGCCAGGGACAGGGAAATGAAAAACTGTTTTTT. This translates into CASSQGQGNEKLFF.

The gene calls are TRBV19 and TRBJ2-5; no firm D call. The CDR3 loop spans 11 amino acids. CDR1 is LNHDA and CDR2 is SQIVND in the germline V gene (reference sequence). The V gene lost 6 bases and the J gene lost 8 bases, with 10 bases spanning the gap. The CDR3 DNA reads TGTGCCAGTAGCGCCCAGGAAACCCAGTACTTC. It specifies CASSAQETQYF.

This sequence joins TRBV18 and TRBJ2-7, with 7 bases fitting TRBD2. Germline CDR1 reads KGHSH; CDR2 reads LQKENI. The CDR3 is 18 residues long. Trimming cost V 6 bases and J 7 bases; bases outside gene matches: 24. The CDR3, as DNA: TGTGCCAGCTCTCCCCAGCGGAGCCGCCGGCGGGAGTCTGGTGAGCAGTACTTC. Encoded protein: CASSPQRSRRRESGEQYF.

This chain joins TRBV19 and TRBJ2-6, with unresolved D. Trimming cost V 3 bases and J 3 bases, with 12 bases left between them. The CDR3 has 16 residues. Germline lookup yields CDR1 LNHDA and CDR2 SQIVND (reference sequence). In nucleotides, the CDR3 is TGTGCCAGTAGTATTAGATTGAGGAGTGGGGCCAACGTCCTGACTTTC. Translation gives CASSIRLRSGANVLTF. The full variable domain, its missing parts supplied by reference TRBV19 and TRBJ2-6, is DGGITQSPKYLFRKEGQNVTLSCEQNLNHDAMYWYRQDPGQGLRLIYYSQIVNDFQKGDIAEGYSVSREKKESFPLTVTSAQKNPTAFYLCASSIRLRSGANVLTFGAGSRLTVL.

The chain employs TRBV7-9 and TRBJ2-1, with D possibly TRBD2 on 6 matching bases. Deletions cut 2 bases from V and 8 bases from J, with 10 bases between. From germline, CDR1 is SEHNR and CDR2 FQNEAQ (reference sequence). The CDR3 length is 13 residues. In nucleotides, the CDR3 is TGTGCCAGCAGCTTATGGGGGGTGGATGAGCAGTTCTTC. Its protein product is CASSLWGVDEQFF.